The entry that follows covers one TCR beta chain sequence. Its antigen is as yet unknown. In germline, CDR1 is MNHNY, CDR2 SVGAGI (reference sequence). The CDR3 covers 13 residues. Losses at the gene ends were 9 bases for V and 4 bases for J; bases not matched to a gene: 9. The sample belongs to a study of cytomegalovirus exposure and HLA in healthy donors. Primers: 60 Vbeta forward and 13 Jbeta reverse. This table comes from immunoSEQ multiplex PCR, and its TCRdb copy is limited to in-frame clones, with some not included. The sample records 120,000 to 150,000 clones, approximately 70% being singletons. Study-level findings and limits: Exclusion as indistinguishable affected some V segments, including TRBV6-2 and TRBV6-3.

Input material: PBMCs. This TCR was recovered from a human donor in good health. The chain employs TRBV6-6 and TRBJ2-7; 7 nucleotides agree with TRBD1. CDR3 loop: CASKQGLQYEQYF. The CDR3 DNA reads TGTGCCAGTAAACAGGGGCTACAATACGAGCAGTACTTC.